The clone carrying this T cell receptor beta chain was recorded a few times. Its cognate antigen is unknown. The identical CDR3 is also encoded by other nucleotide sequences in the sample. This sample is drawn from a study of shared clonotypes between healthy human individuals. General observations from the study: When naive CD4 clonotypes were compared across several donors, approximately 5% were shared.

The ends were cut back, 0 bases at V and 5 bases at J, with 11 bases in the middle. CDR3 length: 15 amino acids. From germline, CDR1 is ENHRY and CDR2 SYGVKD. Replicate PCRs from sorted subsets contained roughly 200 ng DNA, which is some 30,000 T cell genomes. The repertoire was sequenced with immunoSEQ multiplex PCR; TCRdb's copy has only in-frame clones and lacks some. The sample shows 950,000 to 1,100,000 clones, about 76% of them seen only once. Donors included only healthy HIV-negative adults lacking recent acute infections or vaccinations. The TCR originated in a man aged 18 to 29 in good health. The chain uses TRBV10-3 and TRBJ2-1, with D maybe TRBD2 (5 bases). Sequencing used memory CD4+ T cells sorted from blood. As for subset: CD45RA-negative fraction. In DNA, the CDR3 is TGTGCCATCAGTGAGTCAGGACTTCTTAACAATGAGCAGTTCTTC. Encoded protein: CAISESGLLNNEQFF.